This entry describes one TCR beta chain. This receptor's antigen is unknown. Nothing much larger sits one base from this clone, and base qualities are not available. TCRbeta CDR3 regions were amplified from genomic DNA by means of the immunoSEQ Assay, a bias-controlled multiplex PCR. The authors' pipeline ran thus. Within the assay, amplification of reference gene primers was used to estimate how many nucleated cells each sample contained. To quantify the absolute abundance of each unique TCRbeta CDR3 rearrangement, sequence reads were collapsed and filtered. For each sample, productive Simpson clonality was calculated as the square root of Simpson's diversity index over productive rearrangements. Not all clones reach the TCRdb copy of this immuneACCESS table, which keeps in-frame sequences only. Checked studies attribute under half of the gap to unresolved V genes and leave the rest unexplained. Clone size and V and J calls were adopted from that table, with D and trimming inferred from the DNA. The table for this sample lists tens of thousands of clones; 79% of them were counted only once. About 5% of the sample is taken by the ten largest.

Whole blood was collected in K2EDTA tubes by collaborating institutions according to the institutions' own protocols. Collaborator samples were shipped for TCRbeta analysis as frozen whole blood, isolated PBMCs, or DNA extracted from either sample type. The sample is drawn from a study of blood T cell repertoires in COVID-19 (dated by TCRdb to about 2020). About the full investigation: Samples covering the acute and convalescent phases of COVID-19 were provided by collaborators in the United States, Italy and Spain. The material from the prospective study consisted of cDNA or gDNA derived from T cells, B-cell-depleted T cells, or PBMCs. Deeply sampled blood TCRbeta repertoires from subjects exposed to, actively infected with, or recovered from COVID-19 were included in the dataset. The repertoires were made available in a free public database intended to serve as a resource for research on the immune response to SARS-CoV-2. Samples came from the ongoing ImmuneRACE study (first 160 participants) plus 1,254 subjects from 6 global collaborators. Sample metadata almost always included a de-identified subject ID, COVID-19 status, age in years and sex. Where available, HLA class I and class II types were taken from metadata supplied by the sample provider and were not determined by assay-based typing.

V and J are truncated by 2 bases and 5 bases respectively, leaving an intervening sequence of 15 bases. From its cysteine to its phenylalanine, the CDR3 spans 15 amino acids. CDR3 DNA is the only sequence kept; it has 45 bases, read in frame from the first base. The germline V gene gives CDR1 as KGHSH and CDR2 as LQKENI. The research as a whole found: How much clinical and demographic metadata was included differed by source and by participant, and the metadata was provided uncurated.

This TCR was recovered from a woman older than 75 with active or convalescent COVID-19. Here the chain combines TRBV18 and TRBJ1-2, with the D gene too uncertain to name. Sample: peripheral blood. The CDR3 sequence is CASSPIEKNPYGYTF. The sequenced DNA is TGTGCCAGCTCACCAATCGAGAAGAACCCTTATGGCTACACCTTC.